This T cell receptor (beta chain) was identified in a study of cytomegalovirus exposure and HLA in healthy donors. Broader study findings: The Asian-associated ancestry cluster reportedly had fewer N-insertions than the approximately 630-donor mean in a later analysis.

This clone was seen at least ten times. Its antigen remains unidentified. PCR involved 60 Vbeta and 13 Jbeta primers. Here immunoSEQ multiplex PCR was the method, and the copy in TCRdb shows in-frame clones only, minus some. The sample holds fewer than 150,000 clones, around 82% seen once. Sequencing was done on a sample of PBMCs. The source is a man between 35 and 55 years old in good health and CMV-seropositive.

This CDR3 is CASSLTSGGVIYNEQFF. Here the CDR3 DNA reads TGTGCCAGCAGCTTAACTAGCGGGGGGGTAATCTACAATGAGCAGTTCTTC. The chain has TRBV7-6 and TRBJ2-1; 13 bases are a match to TRBD2. V was clipped by 2 bases and J by 3 bases; unmatched bases: 4. The length of the CDR3 is 17 residues. Germline lookup yields CDR1 SGHVS and CDR2 FNYEAQ.